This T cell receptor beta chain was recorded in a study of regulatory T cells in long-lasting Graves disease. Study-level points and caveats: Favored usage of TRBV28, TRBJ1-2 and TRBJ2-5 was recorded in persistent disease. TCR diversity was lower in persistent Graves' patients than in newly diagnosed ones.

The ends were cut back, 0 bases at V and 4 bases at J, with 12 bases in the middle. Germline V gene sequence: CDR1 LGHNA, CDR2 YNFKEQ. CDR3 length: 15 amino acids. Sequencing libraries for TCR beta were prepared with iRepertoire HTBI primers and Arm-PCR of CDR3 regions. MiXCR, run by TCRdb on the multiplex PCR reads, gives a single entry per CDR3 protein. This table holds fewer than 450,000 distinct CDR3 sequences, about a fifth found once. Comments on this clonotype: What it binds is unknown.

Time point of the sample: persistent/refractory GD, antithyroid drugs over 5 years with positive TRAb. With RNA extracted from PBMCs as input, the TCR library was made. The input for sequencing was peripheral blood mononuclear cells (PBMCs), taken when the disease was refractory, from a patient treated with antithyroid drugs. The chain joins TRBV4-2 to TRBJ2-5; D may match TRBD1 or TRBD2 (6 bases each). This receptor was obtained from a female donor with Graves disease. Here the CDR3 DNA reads TGTGCCAGCAGCCAAGAGGGGGGCAGTTCAGAGACCCAGTACTTC. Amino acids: CASSQEGGSSETQYF.